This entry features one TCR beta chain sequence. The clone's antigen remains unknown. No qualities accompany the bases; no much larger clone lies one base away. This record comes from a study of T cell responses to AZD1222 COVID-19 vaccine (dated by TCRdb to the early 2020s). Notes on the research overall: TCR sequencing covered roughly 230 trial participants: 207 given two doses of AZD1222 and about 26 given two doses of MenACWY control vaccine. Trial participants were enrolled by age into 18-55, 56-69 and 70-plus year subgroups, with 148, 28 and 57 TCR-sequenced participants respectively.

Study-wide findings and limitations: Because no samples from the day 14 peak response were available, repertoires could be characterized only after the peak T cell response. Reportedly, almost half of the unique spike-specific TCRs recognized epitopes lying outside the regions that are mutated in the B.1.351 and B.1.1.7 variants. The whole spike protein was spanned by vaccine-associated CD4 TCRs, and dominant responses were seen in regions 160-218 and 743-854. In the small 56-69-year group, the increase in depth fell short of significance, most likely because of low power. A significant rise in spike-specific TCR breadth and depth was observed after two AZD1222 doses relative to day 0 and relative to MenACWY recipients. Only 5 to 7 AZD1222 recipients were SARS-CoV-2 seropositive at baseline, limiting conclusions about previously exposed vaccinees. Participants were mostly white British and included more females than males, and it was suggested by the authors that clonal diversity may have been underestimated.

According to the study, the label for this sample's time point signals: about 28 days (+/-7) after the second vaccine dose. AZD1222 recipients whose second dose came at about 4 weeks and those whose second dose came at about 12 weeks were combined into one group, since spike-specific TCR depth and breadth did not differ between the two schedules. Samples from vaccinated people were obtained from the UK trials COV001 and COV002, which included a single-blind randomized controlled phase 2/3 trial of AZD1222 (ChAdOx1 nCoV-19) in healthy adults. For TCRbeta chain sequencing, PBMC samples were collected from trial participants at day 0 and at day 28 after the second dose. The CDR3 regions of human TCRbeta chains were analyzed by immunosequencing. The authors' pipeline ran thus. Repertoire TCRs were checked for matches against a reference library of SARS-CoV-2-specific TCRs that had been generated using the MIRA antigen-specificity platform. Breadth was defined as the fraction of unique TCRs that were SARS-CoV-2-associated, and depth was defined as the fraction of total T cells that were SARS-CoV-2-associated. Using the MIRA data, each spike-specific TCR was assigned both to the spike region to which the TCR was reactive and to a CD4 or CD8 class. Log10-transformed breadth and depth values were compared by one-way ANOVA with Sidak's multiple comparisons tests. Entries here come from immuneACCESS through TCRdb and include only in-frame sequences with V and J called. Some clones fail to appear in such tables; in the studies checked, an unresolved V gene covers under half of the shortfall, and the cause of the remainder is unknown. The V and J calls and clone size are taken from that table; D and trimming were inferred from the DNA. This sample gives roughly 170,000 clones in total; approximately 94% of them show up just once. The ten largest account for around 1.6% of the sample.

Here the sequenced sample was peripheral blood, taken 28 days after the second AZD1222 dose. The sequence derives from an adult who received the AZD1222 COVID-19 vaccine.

The DNA sequence is given as TGTGCCAGCAGCTTATCCGGCGGGGTGGGCTACGAGCAGTACTTC. It encodes CASSLSGGVGYEQYF. The V and J segments used are TRBV7-9 and TRBJ2-7; 6 matching bases give a weak D call of TRBD2. In the germline V gene (reference sequence), CDR1 corresponds to SEHNR and CDR2 to FQNEAQ. Cut back by 2 bases and 3 bases, the V and J ends lie 14 bases apart. From the cysteine through the phenylalanine, the CDR3 covers 15 amino acids. Here the CDR3 DNA is all that survives: 45 bases in frame from base 1.